This T cell receptor beta chain emerged from a study of blood T cell repertoires in COVID-19 (TCRdb year 2020). Concerning the study at large: Samples covering the acute and convalescent phases of COVID-19 were provided by collaborators in the United States, Italy and Spain. The prospective study material was composed of cDNA or gDNA derived from T cells, B-cell-depleted T cells, or PBMCs. Deeply sampled blood TCRbeta repertoires from subjects exposed to, actively infected with, or recovered from COVID-19 were included in the dataset. The repertoires were released in a freely available public database intended as a resource for research on the immune response to SARS-CoV-2. The samples were drawn from the first 160 participants of the ongoing ImmuneRACE study and from some 1,300 subjects provided by 6 global collaborators. Nearly every sample came with metadata listing a de-identified subject ID, COVID-19 status, age in years and sex. Where available, HLA class I and class II types were taken from metadata supplied by the sample provider and were not determined by assay-based typing. Study-wide conclusions, independent of this receptor: The quantity of clinical and demographic metadata differed by source and by participant and was supplied without curation.

The V end gives up 7 bases and the J end 7 bases, leaving 7 bases in the junction not matched to a gene. The CDR3 goes from the cysteine to the phenylalanine over 14 residues. The DNA shown is the 42-base CDR3, in frame from base 1. Per the germline V gene (reference sequence), MNHNY is the CDR1 and SVGAGI is the CDR2. TCRbeta CDR3 regions were amplified from genomic DNA by means of the immunoSEQ Assay, a bias-controlled multiplex PCR. The original pipeline was this. The number of nucleated cells in each sample was estimated by amplification of reference gene primers within the assay. To quantify the absolute abundance of each unique TCRbeta CDR3 rearrangement, sequence reads were collapsed and filtered. For each sample, productive Simpson clonality was calculated by taking the square root of Simpson's diversity index across productive rearrangements. Held by TCRdb, this immuneACCESS table contains in-frame sequences only and omits some clones. Under half of the omission traces to an unresolved V gene where checked; the cause of the rest is unknown. V and J calls plus clone size are reproduced from that table; the DNA served to infer D and trimming. The sample yields approximately 180,000 clones; around 89% were counted once. Around 5.8% of the sample belongs to the ten largest clones.

The collaborating institutions used their own protocols to collect whole blood in K2EDTA tubes. For TCRbeta analysis, collaborator samples were shipped as frozen whole blood, as isolated PBMCs, or as DNA extracted from either sample type. On this clone itself: Its binding antigen is unknown. No much larger clone exists at a distance of one base, and base qualities are not known.

The TCR was taken from a middle-aged man with active or convalescent COVID-19. Recombination joined TRBV6-6 with TRBJ2-1; 10 central bases correspond to TRBD2. The sequenced sample consisted of peripheral blood. The nucleotide sequence reads as follows: TGTGCCAGCACCGATAGCGGGGGGACGAATGAGCAGTTCTTC. It specifies CASTDSGGTNEQFF.